Included here is one T cell receptor beta chain sequence, with context. Germline CDR1 is LGHNA and CDR2 is YNFKEQ. The CDR3 length is 14 residues. The V end lost 1 base, the J end lost 8 bases, and 14 bases lay between the germline ends. The data stem from a study of response to subunit inactivated influenza vaccine. TCRdb redid the calling of the RT-PCR reads with MiXCR, one entry per CDR3 protein. The table shows more than 700,000 distinct CDR3 sequences, with around 20% occurring only once. This chain links TRBV4-2 with TRBJ1-2; possibly TRBD1 for D (6 bases). Here the sequenced sample was PBMCs from blood, taken more than 4 days after vaccination. The source is a man in his fifties or sixties who received an inactivated influenza vaccine. The CDR3 is CASSQGTGLEGYTF. CDR3 DNA: TGTGCCAGCAGCCAAGGTACAGGGTTAGAGGGCTACACCTTC.